This entry lists 24 T cell receptor beta chains sequenced from one sample in a study of vaccination and CD4 T cells after COVID-19. For these TCRs, the target antigens are not known. Treatment noted: approximately 9-day PBMC culture with coronavirus spike peptide pools or control peptides (ViraFEST assay). Researchers used the Oncomine TCR Beta short-read assay to sequence DNA from cultured CD4+ T cells. TCRdb re-called the PCR reads through MiXCR, storing one row per CDR3 protein. The table includes approximately 11,000 distinct CDR3 sequences, roughly three fifths detected once. The sequenced material came from CD4+ T cells from blood, cultured in vitro. Receptor source: a human donor who had recovered from COVID-19.

V and J are TRBV6-1 and TRBJ2-3; 8 bases fit TRBD2. The CDR3 loop spans 14 amino acids. Germline values: CDR1 MNHNS, CDR2 SASEGT. V was clipped by 6 bases and J by 8 bases; unmatched bases: 10. The CDR3 nucleotides are TGTGCCAGCAGGGTTAGCGGGGTTGGGGGTACGCAGTATTTT. Its protein product is CASRVSGVGGTQYF.

This chain joins TRBV27 and TRBJ2-1; 8 bases agree with TRBD2. The germline V gene has CDR1 MNHEY and CDR2 SMNVEV (reference sequence). The J segment lost 9 bases and the V segment lost 0 bases, leaving 10 bases of the junction unmatched. The CDR3 covers 16 residues. The CDR3 reads CASSLSRPGGAPEQFF. CDR3 nucleotides: TGTGCCAGCAGTTTATCGAGACCGGGAGGGGCGCCTGAGCAGTTCTTC.

Within the sample, this clonotype is medium-sized. The V and J genes are TRBV4-2 and TRBJ2-3; D not certain. The V and J ends lost 0 bases and 3 bases respectively, with 16 bases between them. Germline lookup yields CDR1 LGHNA and CDR2 YNFKEQ. This CDR3 is 17 amino acids long. The CDR3 bases are TGTGCCAGCAGCCAAGATATCGCCAGCCAGGTGACAGATACGCAGTATTTT. As protein: CASSQDIASQVTDTQYF.

The chain is built from TRBV6-1 and TRBJ1-5; D unclear. The V gene lost 3 bases and the J gene lost 3 bases, with 12 bases spanning the gap. The CDR3 has 15 amino acids. Germline loops: CDR1 MNHNS, CDR2 SASEGT. CDR3 region: CASSEGSQYNQPQHF. The CDR3 DNA is TGTGCCAGCAGTGAGGGGTCACAATACAATCAGCCCCAGCATTTT.

The genes are TRBV27 and TRBJ1-2; TRBD1 might be the D (6 bases). V was clipped by 2 bases and J by 5 bases, with 12 bases between them. The CDR3 has 14 residues. Germline values: CDR1 MNHEY, CDR2 SMNVEV (reference sequence). The CDR3 region has the DNA TGTGCCAGCAGTTTAGCCGGGACAAGTTATGGCTACACCTTC. It codes for CASSLAGTSYGYTF.

This clonotype was seen a few times. This chain connects TRBV2 to TRBJ1-1; weak D call: TRBD1 (6 bases). V was clipped by 4 bases and J by 1 base, with 7 bases between them. Germline CDR1 and CDR2: SNHLY and FYNNEI. There are 13 residues in the CDR3. CDR3 protein: CASSVGGNTEAFF. The CDR3 DNA reads TGTGCCAGCAGTGTAGGGGGGAACACTGAAGCTTTCTTT.

The chain has TRBV14 and TRBJ2-1, with 7 bases matching TRBD2. Germline V gene sequence: CDR1 SGHDN, CDR2 FVKESK. CDR3 length: 16 amino acids. The trim removed 1 base at V and 5 bases at J, leaving 8 bases unmatched. This CDR3 is CASSQVFQAGHNEQFF. For the CDR3, the DNA is TGTGCCAGCAGCCAAGTCTTTCAAGCGGGACACAATGAGCAGTTCTTC.

The CDR3 reads CSALQGSSYNSPLHF. The CDR3 nucleotides read TGCAGTGCTTTACAGGGTAGCTCCTATAATTCACCCCTCCACTTT. V and J are TRBV20-1 and TRBJ1-6, with a weak D call TRBD1 (6 bases). CDR3 length equals 15 residues. Trimming removed 5 bases from V and 0 bases from J, with 11 bases in between. Germline CDR1 is DFQATT and CDR2 is SNEGSKA (reference sequence).

This rearrangement joins TRBV11-1 to TRBJ1-1; a weak D match, TRBD1 (5 bases). The CDR3 totals 14 residues. Per the germline V gene, CDR1 is SGHAT and CDR2 is FQDESV (reference sequence). V was trimmed by 4 bases and J by 1 base, leaving 10 bases between them. DNA for the CDR3: TGTGCCAGCAGCTGGGACTTTTCGAACACTGAAGCTTTCTTT. It is translated as CASSWDFSNTEAFF.

The V call is TRBV20-1, the J call TRBJ2-2, with no clear D. This CDR3 is built from 14 residues. Trimming cost V 3 bases and J 1 base, with 9 bases left between them. CDR1 is DFQATT and CDR2 is SNEGSKA in the germline V gene (reference sequence). In nucleotides, the CDR3 is TGCAGTGCTAGTTCCCGGAGGAACACCGGGGAGCTGTTTTTT. Amino acids: CSASSRRNTGELFF.

In DNA form, the CDR3 reads TGCAGTGTCAGCGGGGCAGTTAACTATGGCTACACCTTC. It translates to CSVSGAVNYGYTF. This chain joins TRBV20-1 and TRBJ1-2; perhaps TRBD1 as D (5 bases). Trimming shortened V by 7 bases and J by 1 base, and 13 bases separated the two germline ends. The CDR3 totals 13 residues. Germline-derived CDR1 and CDR2 are DFQATT and SNEGSKA (reference sequence).

The genes are TRBV20-1 and TRBJ2-3; possibly TRBD1 or TRBD2 for D (5 bases each). CDR3 length: 16 amino acids. The V gene lost 6 bases and the J gene lost 0 bases, with 19 bases spanning the gap. CDR1 is DFQATT, CDR2 SNEGSKA, per germline (reference sequence). CDR3: CSAPLRAGLSTDTQYF. CDR3 bases: TGCAGTGCACCGCTGAGGGCAGGGCTTAGCACAGATACGCAGTATTTT.

V gene TRBV5-1 combines with J gene TRBJ2-3; TRBD2 matches at 8 bases. After removal of 3 bases from V and 1 base from J, the junction contained 1 base not matched to a gene. This CDR3 is built from 14 residues. Germline loops: CDR1 SGHRS, CDR2 YFSETQ. CDR3 bases: TGCGCCAGCAGCTCGACTAGCGGCACAGATACGCAGTATTTT. Amino acids: CASSSTSGTDTQYF.

The rearrangement joins TRBV12-3 or TRBV12-4 to TRBJ2-3; 7 nucleotides line up with TRBD2. The ends lost 5 bases at V and 7 bases at J; junction bases unmatched: 18. The CDR3 spans 17 residues. The CDR3 protein is CASSPGTGGWGVNTQYF. CDR3 DNA sequence: TGTGCCAGCAGTCCGGGCACGGGGGGATGGGGTGTAAATACGCAGTATTTT.

J is TRBJ2-7 and V is TRBV20-1, with D maybe TRBD2 (6 bases). Trimming stripped 6 bases from V and 5 bases from J, with 11 bases between. Germline assignment: CDR1 DFQATT and CDR2 SNEGSKA (reference sequence). This CDR3 contains 11 residues. CDR3 loop: CSAEGHDEQYF. CDR3 bases: TGCAGTGCGGAGGGTCACGACGAGCAGTACTTC.

CDR3 sequence: CSARRPAGGGEQYF. The CDR3, as DNA: TGCAGTGCTAGGCGCCCAGCGGGGGGAGGTGAGCAGTACTTC. This rearrangement joins TRBV20-1 to TRBJ2-7; TRBD2 matches at 9 bases. After removal of 3 bases from V and 7 bases from J, the junction contained 10 bases not matched to a gene. This CDR3 is built from 14 residues. Germline values: CDR1 DFQATT, CDR2 SNEGSKA (reference sequence).

CDR3 in DNA: TGTGCCAGCAGCTCTCCCGGACAGGGACCGCCCCTCCACTTT. It translates to CASSSPGQGPPLHF. V is TRBV7-8 and J is TRBJ1-6; TRBD1 aligns across 8 bases. From germline, CDR1 is SGHVS and CDR2 FQNEAQ. The CDR3 length is 14 residues. The V segment lost 4 bases and the J segment 13 bases; nucleotides outside the gene matches: 9.

The chain links TRBV28 to TRBJ2-7, with 7 bases matching TRBD2. Germline CDR1 is MDHEN and CDR2 is SYDVKM. The CDR3 has 16 amino acids. Trimming took 5 bases from V and 4 from J; bases not matched to a gene: 14. The CDR3 loop is CASSGEGQTSTYEQYF. The CDR3 DNA sequence: TGTGCCAGCAGTGGGGAGGGCCAAACGTCGACTTACGAGCAGTACTTC.

This chain links TRBV20-1 with TRBJ2-3; TRBD1 aligns across 10 bases. This CDR3 has 14 residues. The germline V gene has CDR1 DFQATT and CDR2 SNEGSKA (reference sequence). Trimming at V came to 6 bases and at J to 3 bases, leaving 6 bases not matched to a gene. This CDR3 is CSAADRGSTDTQYF. Written as DNA, the CDR3 is TGCAGTGCCGCGGACAGGGGGTCGACAGATACGCAGTATTTT.

The chain links TRBV6-5 to TRBJ2-7; no firm D call. This CDR3 contains 12 residues. Germline-derived CDR1 and CDR2 are MNHEY and SVGAGI. Deletions cut 4 bases from V and 4 bases from J, with 8 bases between. The CDR3 nucleotides are TGTGCCAGCAGTTTTTCAGGTTACGAGCAGTACTTC. It translates to CASSFSGYEQYF.

This clonotype was detected only a few times. CDR3 amino acids: CASRSDITSGNTIYF. CDR3 sequence (DNA): TGTGCCAGCAGGTCGGACATTACCTCTGGAAACACCATATATTTT. This chain uses TRBV6-1 with TRBJ1-3, with D perhaps TRBD1 (5 bases). The V end lost 6 bases, the J end lost 0 bases, and 12 bases lay between the germline ends. The CDR3 sequence is 15 residues long. Germline CDR1 reads MNHNS; CDR2 reads SASEGT.

V usage is TRBV11-2 and J usage is TRBJ2-6; a possible D gene is TRBD2 (6 bases). The V gene lost 5 bases and the J gene lost 0 bases, with 17 bases spanning the gap. The CDR3 runs 18 residues. The V gene's germline CDR1 is SGHAT and CDR2 FQNNGV. The CDR3 coding sequence is TGTGCCAGCAGCCATCCGGGGGACTCCCGCTCTGGGGCCAACGTCCTGACTTTC. Encoded protein: CASSHPGDSRSGANVLTF.

This clonotype was counted a single time. This chain links TRBV28 with TRBJ2-2; 7 bases are shared with TRBD2. The CDR3 runs 16 residues. Per the germline V gene, CDR1 is MDHEN and CDR2 is SYDVKM. Trimming removed 8 bases from V and 8 bases from J; junction bases left unmatched: 17. CDR3 protein: CASFSSGGGRPGELFF. As DNA, the CDR3 is TGTGCCAGCTTCTCCTCGGGGGGAGGGCGACCGGGGGAGCTGTTTTTT. Together with reference TRBV28 and TRBJ2-2, the CDR3 gives the full variable domain: DVKVTQSSRYLVKRTGEKVFLECVQDMDHENMFWYRQDPGLGLRLIYFSYDVKMKEKGDIPEGYSVSREKKERFSLILESASTNQTSMYLCASFSSGGGRPGELFFGEGSRLTVL.

This clonotype was counted a single time. It is likely a read error, because the conserved phenylalanine at the end of the CDR3 is missing. V usage is TRBV24-1 and J usage is TRBJ1-2; TRBD1 aligns across 9 bases. The CDR3 runs 15 residues. J was trimmed by 4 bases and V by 2 bases; bases with no gene match: 4. From germline, CDR1 is KGHDR and CDR2 SFDVKD. CDR3 sequence: CATSDYRGRGYGYTL. The CDR3 DNA is TGTGCCACCAGTGATTACAGGGGGCGCGGCTATGGCTACACCCTC.